Following are 21 T cell receptor beta chains from one sample sequenced in a study of CD8 T cells in Susac syndrome. RNA, at about 0.5 to 1 ug, was reverse transcribed with random hexamers. In TCRdb, the immunoSEQ multiplex PCR reads were re-called with MiXCR into one record per CDR3 protein. The repertoire includes some 190,000 distinct CDR3 sequences, roughly 95% of them detected once, and approximately 0.094% sits in the top ten. Sequenced material: CD4+ T cells from PBMCs. The source is a human donor in good health.

The J gene is TRBJ1-5, the V gene TRBV12-3 or TRBV12-4; TRBD1 aligns across 7 bases. After removal of 6 bases from V and 4 bases from J, the junction contained 6 bases not matched to a gene. CDR3 length: 14 residues. Here the CDR3 reads CASSVDRENQPQHF. For the CDR3, the DNA is TGTGCCAGCAGCGTCGACAGGGAGAATCAGCCCCAGCATTTT.

The chain combines TRBV19 with TRBJ1-1; no definite D call. The CDR3 consists of 16 residues. Germline CDR1 LNHDA, CDR2 SQIVND (reference sequence). The V and J ends lost 6 bases and 3 bases respectively, with 20 bases between them. The CDR3 bases are TGTGCCAGTAGCCCACCCGGTGGAGGGTGGTACACTGAAGCTTTCTTT. Translating it yields CASSPPGGGWYTEAFF. Looking up the rest from reference TRBV19 and TRBJ1-1 gives the full variable domain: DGGITQSPKYLFRKEGQNVTLSCEQNLNHDAMYWYRQDPGQGLRLIYYSQIVNDFQKGDIAEGYSVSREKKESFPLTVTSAQKNPTAFYLCASSPPGGGWYTEAFFGQGTRLTVV.

Here the CDR3 DNA reads TGTGCCAGCAGCCTCTGGGACAGCACTAACTATGGCTACACCTTC. Protein product: CASSLWDSTNYGYTF. This chain joins TRBV3-1 and TRBJ1-2, with 7 bases lining up with TRBD1. The ends lost 4 bases at V and 0 bases at J; junction bases unmatched: 5. The CDR3 covers 15 residues. Looked up from germline, CDR1 is LGHDT and CDR2 is YNNKEL (reference sequence).

The J gene is TRBJ2-7, the V gene TRBV6-5; D is possibly TRBD1 (6 bases). This CDR3 is built from 15 residues. Looked up from germline, CDR1 is MNHEY and CDR2 is SVGAGI. V gave up 5 bases and J gave up 5 bases, with 19 bases separating them. As DNA, the CDR3 is TGTGCCAGCAGTGCTACCCTCAGGGGTTCTAACGAGCAGTACGTC. Amino acid sequence: CASSATLRGSNEQYV.

The chain carries TRBV27 and TRBJ2-3, with D hard to call. There are 14 residues in the CDR3. Deletions cut 5 bases from V and 2 bases from J, with 11 bases between. Looked up from germline, CDR1 is MNHEY and CDR2 is SMNVEV (reference sequence). Written as DNA, the CDR3 is TGTGCCAGCAGTCCATACGGAACCACAGATACGCAGTATTTT. Its translation is CASSPYGTTDTQYF.

The table lists this clonotype with a count of one. This chain connects TRBV20-1 to TRBJ1-5; D gene unclear. CDR1 is DFQATT and CDR2 is SNEGSKA in the germline V gene (reference sequence). The ends were cut back, 1 base at V and 4 bases at J, with 11 bases in the middle. This CDR3 has 14 amino acids. The CDR3 nucleotides are TGCAGTGCTAGAGCCCGGGTCCCTAATCAGCCCCAGCATTTT. Residues: CSARARVPNQPQHF.

This clonotype was detected once. This chain connects TRBV2 to TRBJ1-5, with D uncertain. From germline, CDR1 is SNHLY and CDR2 FYNNEI. The CDR3 is made up of 13 amino acids. Trimming shortened V by 3 bases and J by 6 bases, and 9 bases separated the two germline ends. The CDR3 sequence: CASSDVQAQPQHF. CDR3 DNA sequence: TGTGCCAGCAGTGATGTCCAGGCTCAGCCCCAGCATTTT.

In its sample, this clonotype was seen once. V gene TRBV4-1 combines with J gene TRBJ2-3, with D hard to call. Looked up from germline, CDR1 is MGHRA and CDR2 is YSYEKL. The CDR3 loop spans 18 amino acids. Trimming took 11 bases from V and 2 from J, leaving 29 bases between them. CDR3 DNA sequence: TGCGCCCACAAAAGGGCCCAGGTCCCCCACAATAACACAGATACGCAGTATTTT. Its translation is CAHKRAQVPHNNTDTQYF.

The rearrangement uses TRBV28 and TRBJ1-2; D is ambiguous. The germline V and J ends were trimmed by 3 bases and 8 bases, with 13 bases remaining between them. The CDR3 is 13 amino acids. Germline loops: CDR1 MDHEN, CDR2 SYDVKM. CDR3 nucleotide sequence: TGTGCCAGCAGTTTGGTCGGGCCCTCGGGCTACACCTTC. Its translation: CASSLVGPSGYTF.

Written as DNA, the CDR3 is TGTGCCAGCAGCTTAAATTGGGGATATAGCAATCAGCCCCAGCATTTT. This gives the protein CASSLNWGYSNQPQHF. The genes are TRBV7-8 and TRBJ1-5; D is unresolved. In germline, CDR1 is SGHVS, CDR2 FQNEAQ. The V end lost 2 bases, the J end lost 0 bases, and 11 bases lay between the germline ends. The CDR3 extends over 16 amino acids.

The chain recombines TRBV7-2 with TRBJ1-1; possibly TRBD1 for D (5 bases). Trimming stripped 5 bases from V and 5 bases from J, with 12 bases between. Germline lookup yields CDR1 SGHTA and CDR2 FQGNSA. This CDR3 comprises 13 residues. CDR3 bases: TGTGCCAGCAGCGCAGACAGCTTTACTGAAGCTTTCTTT. Its protein is CASSADSFTEAFF.

The chain couples TRBV25-1 to TRBJ2-7; 8 bases are shared with TRBD1. Trimming removed 4 bases from V and 7 bases from J; junction bases left unmatched: 6. This CDR3 comprises 13 residues. The V gene's germline CDR1 is MGHDK and CDR2 SYGVNS. The CDR3 DNA reads TGTGCCAGCAGTGGCGGACAGGGCGAAGAGCAGTACGTC. It yields the protein CASSGGQGEEQYV.

This chain joins TRBV29-1 and TRBJ1-1; no firm D call. Germline V lookup: CDR1 SQVTM, CDR2 ANQGSEA. V was trimmed by 4 bases and J by 0 bases, leaving 9 bases between them. The CDR3 is 13 amino acids. The CDR3 loop is CSVGWAMNTEAFF. The CDR3 nucleotides read TGCAGCGTTGGATGGGCCATGAACACTGAAGCTTTCTTT.

The chain couples TRBV12-3 or TRBV12-4 to TRBJ1-1; TRBD1 might be the D (5 bases). The CDR3 covers 14 residues. The germline V and J ends were trimmed by 5 bases and 1 base, with 11 bases remaining between them. The CDR3 DNA follows: TGTGCCAGCAGTGACAGCCTCCAGAACACTGAAGCTTTCTTT. Its translation: CASSDSLQNTEAFF.

The chain recombines TRBV6-2 or TRBV6-3 with TRBJ2-1, with a possible D match to TRBD1 (5 bases). The CDR3 extends over 15 amino acids. CDR1 and CDR2 (germline): MNHEY, SVGEGT. Deletions cut 4 bases from V and 4 bases from J, with 14 bases between. The CDR3 sequence: CASSSLDTLYNEQFF. The CDR3 DNA reads TGTGCCAGCAGTTCGCTGGACACCCTTTACAATGAGCAGTTCTTC.

The chain has TRBV5-1 and TRBJ1-1; no definite D call. The CDR3 totals 13 residues. V was cut by 0 bases and J by 10 bases, with 13 bases left in between. Germline V gene lookup returns CDR1 SGHRS and CDR2 YFSETQ. Written as DNA, the CDR3 is TGCGCCAGCAGCTTGGACTCTGTCGGAGGAGCTTTCTTT. Encoded protein: CASSLDSVGGAFF.

This rearrangement joins TRBV5-1 to TRBJ2-1, with 11 bases fitting TRBD1. Germline trimming cut 5 bases from V and 6 bases from J; bases unmatched to any gene: 10. Germline V gene lookup returns CDR1 SGHRS and CDR2 YFSETQ. The CDR3 sequence is 16 residues long. The CDR3 protein is CASSVSTGTGGNEQFF. CDR3 DNA sequence: TGCGCCAGCAGTGTGAGTACCGGGACAGGGGGCAATGAGCAGTTCTTC. The whole variable domain, remainder taken from reference TRBV5-1 and TRBJ2-1, is KAGVTQTPRYLIKTRGQQVTLSCSPISGHRSVSWYQQTPGQGLQFLFEYFSETQRNKGNFPGRFSGRQFSNSRSEMNVSTLELGDSALYLCASSVSTGTGGNEQFFGPGTRLTVL.

The genes are TRBV7-9 and TRBJ2-1, with 11 bases identical to TRBD2. Germline loops: CDR1 SEHNR, CDR2 FQNEAQ (reference sequence). The CDR3 runs 14 residues. Losses at the gene ends were 5 bases for V and 6 bases for J; bases not matched to a gene: 3. CDR3 loop: CASSRGLAGNEQFF. The CDR3, as DNA: TGTGCCAGCAGCCGTGGACTAGCGGGCAATGAGCAGTTCTTC.

This chain uses TRBV7-9 with TRBJ2-1; unclear D gene. This CDR3 has 11 residues. The V and J ends lost 5 bases and 10 bases respectively, with 9 bases between them. The V gene's germline CDR1 is SEHNR and CDR2 FQNEAQ (reference sequence). The CDR3: CASSHLPEQFF. The CDR3 DNA reads TGTGCCAGCAGCCACCTCCCGGAGCAGTTCTTC.

V gene TRBV28 combines with J gene TRBJ2-5, with D tentatively TRBD1 (6 bases). V lost 6 bases, J lost 5 bases, and 19 bases lay in between. The CDR3 spans 15 residues. Germline assignment: CDR1 MDHEN and CDR2 SYDVKM. CDR3 nucleotide sequence: TGTGCCAGCAGCCTTGAGACAGGCAGGGTGGAGACCCAGTACTTC. It yields the protein CASSLETGRVETQYF.

This rearrangement joins TRBV18 to TRBJ2-7; 10 nucleotides agree with TRBD1. The germline CDR1 and CDR2 sequences are KGHSH and LQKENI. The length of the CDR3 is 14 residues. Germline trimming cut 5 bases from V and 5 bases from J; bases unmatched to any gene: 6. The CDR3 region has the DNA TGTGCCAGCTCAACCGGGACAGGGGTACACGAGCAGTACTTC. It translates to CASSTGTGVHEQYF.